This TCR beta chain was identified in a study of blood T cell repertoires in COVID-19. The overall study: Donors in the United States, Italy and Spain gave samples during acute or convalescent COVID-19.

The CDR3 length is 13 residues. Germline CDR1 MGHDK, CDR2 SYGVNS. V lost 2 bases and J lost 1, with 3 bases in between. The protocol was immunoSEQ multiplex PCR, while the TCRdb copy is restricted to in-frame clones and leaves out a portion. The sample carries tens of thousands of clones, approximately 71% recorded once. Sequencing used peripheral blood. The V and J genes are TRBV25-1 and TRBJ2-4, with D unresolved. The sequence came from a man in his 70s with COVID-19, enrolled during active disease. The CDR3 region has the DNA TGTGCCAGCAGTGAACAGGCCAAAAACATTCAGTACTTC. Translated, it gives CASSEQAKNIQYF.